These T cell receptor beta chains were read from a single sample in a study of T cells in localized non-small cell lung cancer. Profiled with immunoSEQ multiplex PCR; TCRdb holds only in-frame clones, not every one. The table has around 140,000 clones, approximately 88% seen once; the top ten hold approximately 1.7%. The sequences come from peripheral blood, collected before any cancer treatment. These receptor sequences come from a female donor aged 60 or older with stage I lung adenocarcinoma. Both conserved end residues are part of each CDR3. The D gene is left open where the match is weak.

D gene	V gene	J gene	CDR3 length	CDR3 protein	CDR3 DNA
-	TRBV5-1	TRBJ1-6	13	CASSLGRDSPLHF	TGCGCCAGCAGCTTGGGGCGAGATTCACCCCTCCACTTT
-	TRBV5-1	TRBJ1-2	16	CASSLGAAAAIMGYTF	TGCGCCAGCAGCTTGGGGGCAGCTGCAGCTATCATGGGCTACACCTTC
TRBD1	TRBV5-5	TRBJ2-1	15	CASSLLGQDYNEQFF	TGTGCCAGCAGCTTGCTGGGACAGGATTACAATGAGCAGTTCTTC
-	TRBV28	TRBJ2-2	14	CASSLRGSTGELFF	TGTGCCAGCAGTTTGAGGGGTAGCACCGGGGAGCTGTTTTTT
TRBD2	TRBV2	TRBJ2-7	15	CASANSGLGGYEQYF	TGTGCCAGCGCTAACAGCGGACTAGGTGGTTACGAGCAGTACTTC
-	TRBV19	TRBJ1-1	15	CASSISRQLNTEAFF	TGTGCCAGTAGTATCTCCCGACAGTTGAACACTGAAGCTTTCTTT
TRBD1	TRBV10-3	TRBJ1-4	14	CAISENRGDEKLFF	TGTGCCATCAGTGAGAACAGGGGGGATGAAAAACTGTTTTTT
TRBD2	TRBV27	TRBJ2-1	16	CASTRLTSGANNEQFF	TGTGCCAGCACCCGCTTGACTAGCGGGGCCAACAATGAGCAGTTCTTC
-	TRBV15	TRBJ2-4	14	CATSYGATKNIQYF	TGTGCCACCAGTTACGGGGCAACCAAAAACATTCAGTACTTC
-	TRBV11-2	TRBJ1-3	16	CASSPPKVGSGNTIYF	TGTGCCAGCAGCCCCCCGAAGGTGGGGTCTGGAAACACCATATATTTT
-	TRBV19	TRBJ2-5	15	CASSGAGRSRETQYF	TGTGCCAGTAGTGGTGCAGGTCGGAGTCGAGAGACCCAGTACTTC
-	TRBV20-1	TRBJ2-7	11	CSVWTSYEQYF	TGCAGTGTATGGACCTCCTACGAGCAGTACTTC
-	TRBV9	TRBJ2-7	15	CASSPRVGTSYEQYF	TGTGCCAGCAGCCCCCGGGTGGGCACATCCTACGAGCAGTACTTC